These 18 T cell receptor beta chains originate from one sample sequenced in a study of cytomegalovirus exposure and HLA in healthy donors. PCR involved 60 Vbeta and 13 Jbeta primers. Assay: immunoSEQ multiplex PCR; the TCRdb copy retains only in-frame clones and omits some. Of roughly 250,000 clones in the sample, 80% were seen once. Material: PBMCs. Source of these receptors: a girl under 10 years old in good health and CMV-seronegative.

The CDR3 coding sequence is TGTGCCAGCTTTTTGAGCTCCTATAATTCACCCCTCCACTTT. This gives the protein CASFLSSYNSPLHF. The gene calls are TRBV2 and TRBJ1-6; D call uncertain. The germline gives CDR1 SNHLY, CDR2 FYNNEI. The length of the CDR3 is 14 residues. Trimming removed 8 bases from V and 0 bases from J, with 8 bases in between. The full variable domain, rest sourced from reference TRBV2 and TRBJ1-6, is EPEVTQTPSHQVTQMGQEVILRCVPISNHLYFYWYRQILGQKVEFLVSFYNNEISEKSEIFDDQFSVERPDGSNFTLKIRSTKLEDSAMYFCASFLSSYNSPLHFGNGTRLTVT.

The chain is built from TRBV6-1 and TRBJ1-2; possible D gene TRBD1, 6 bases. Germline V lookup: CDR1 MNHNS, CDR2 SASEGT. V was cut by 11 bases and J by 3 bases, with 7 bases left in between. CDR3 size: 10 residues. This CDR3 reads CAAGDYGYTF. CDR3 DNA sequence: TGTGCCGCAGGGGACTATGGCTACACCTTC.

The rearrangement links TRBV5-1 to TRBJ2-7; weak D call: TRBD2 (5 bases). Germline V gene sequence: CDR1 SGHRS, CDR2 YFSETQ. Between the trimmed V and J ends, which lost 4 bases and 4 bases, there was a span of 12 bases. The CDR3 spans 13 residues. DNA for the CDR3: TGCGCCAGCAGCGGGAGTACTATGTACGAGCAGTACTTC. Protein sequence: CASSGSTMYEQYF.

This chain links TRBV5-4 with TRBJ2-1; weak D call: TRBD1 (6 bases). V lost 3 bases to trimming and J lost 0 bases, with 16 bases between them. CDR3 length: 17 residues. Per the germline V gene, CDR1 is SGHNT and CDR2 is YYREEE (reference sequence). The chain's CDR3 is CASSSRNRDNSYNEQFF. The DNA of the CDR3 is TGTGCCAGCAGCTCTAGAAACCGGGACAACTCCTACAATGAGCAGTTCTTC.

The chain recombines TRBV7-3 with TRBJ1-1; a possible D gene is TRBD1 (6 bases). Germline CDR1 SGHTA, CDR2 FQGTGA. Trimming removed 6 bases at V and 4 bases at J, with 27 bases between. CDR3 length equals 18 residues. CDR3 protein: CASRPSGTRALLGTEAFF. Written as DNA, the CDR3 is TGTGCCAGCAGACCATCCGGGACAAGGGCCCTCTTAGGCACTGAAGCTTTCTTT.

The rearrangement links TRBV29-1 to TRBJ2-2; tentatively, D is TRBD2 (5 bases). V was cut by 7 bases and J by 8 bases, with 11 bases left in between. Germline V gene sequence: CDR1 SQVTM, CDR2 ANQGSEA. The CDR3 has 11 amino acids. The CDR3 region is CSADWRGELFF. The CDR3 DNA reads TGCAGCGCTGATTGGAGGGGGGAGCTGTTTTTT.

The chain links TRBV7-8 to TRBJ2-4; D not resolved. V gave up 2 bases and J gave up 7 bases, with 6 bases separating them. The germline V gene encodes CDR1 SGHVS and CDR2 FQNEAQ. The CDR3 contains 12 residues. DNA for the CDR3: TGTGCCAGCAGCTTATCCGGGAACATTCAGTACTTC. It encodes CASSLSGNIQYF.

The chain carries TRBV2 and TRBJ2-2, with D tentatively TRBD1 (5 bases). V lost 3 bases and J lost 6, with 17 bases in between. CDR3 length: 16 amino acids. Germline V gene lookup returns CDR1 SNHLY and CDR2 FYNNEI. DNA for the CDR3: TGTGCCAGCAGTGATTTTGCAGGGCCGTTATCCGGGGAGCTGTTTTTT. Translating gives CASSDFAGPLSGELFF. Full variable domain (remainder filled in from reference TRBV2 and TRBJ2-2): EPEVTQTPSHQVTQMGQEVILRCVPISNHLYFYWYRQILGQKVEFLVSFYNNEISEKSEIFDDQFSVERPDGSNFTLKIRSTKLEDSAMYFCASSDFAGPLSGELFFGEGSRLTVL.

V is TRBV6-4 and J is TRBJ2-3; 9 nucleotides line up with TRBD2. The CDR3 is made up of 16 amino acids. Germline V gives CDR1 MRHNA, CDR2 SNTAGT. V shed 0 bases, J shed 6 bases, and the junction held 7 bases outside the gene matches. For the CDR3, the DNA is TGTGCCAGCAGTGACTCGGCGGGGGGGGGATGGGATACGCAGTATTTT. It specifies CASSDSAGGGWDTQYF.

The chain joins TRBV11-2 to TRBJ2-3; D might be TRBD2 (7 bases). With 2 bases removed from V and 1 base from J, the gap between germline ends came to 13 bases. CDR1 and CDR2 (germline): SGHAT, FQNNGV. The CDR3 has 16 residues. CDR3 sequence reads: CASSLRGGRGTDTQYF. The CDR3, as DNA: TGTGCCAGCAGCTTAAGGGGGGGGCGAGGCACAGATACGCAGTATTTT.

The CDR3 bases are TGTGCCTGGAGTGATAGCTGGGAGCAGTTCTTC. Protein sequence: CAWSDSWEQFF. V gene TRBV30 combines with J gene TRBJ2-1; D not resolved. CDR1 is GTSNPN and CDR2 is SVGIG in the germline V gene (reference sequence). The CDR3 contains 11 residues. V was clipped by 1 base and J by 10 bases, with 8 bases between them.

V gene TRBV28 combines with J gene TRBJ1-6; D is possibly TRBD1 (6 bases). The V end lost 3 bases, the J end lost 7 bases, and 13 bases lay between the germline ends. The CDR3 has 15 residues. Germline assignment: CDR1 MDHEN and CDR2 SYDVKM. The CDR3: CASSLIGQNNSPLHF. Written as DNA, the CDR3 is TGTGCCAGCAGTTTGATAGGACAGAACAATTCACCCCTCCACTTT.

The rearrangement uses TRBV14 and TRBJ2-1; 7 bases agree with TRBD1. The germline gives CDR1 SGHDN, CDR2 FVKESK. After removal of 3 bases from V and 9 bases from J, the junction contained 14 bases not matched to a gene. The CDR3 length is 16 residues. CDR3 protein: CASSHRGDRAVFEQFF. The DNA for the CDR3 is TGTGCCAGCAGCCATCGTGGCGACAGGGCCGTTTTTGAGCAGTTCTTC.

The genes are TRBV7-9 and TRBJ1-1; no definite D call. In germline, CDR1 is SEHNR, CDR2 FQNEAQ (reference sequence). The CDR3 runs to 12 residues. Trimming removed 5 bases at V and 7 bases at J, with 11 bases between. The CDR3 bases are TGTGCCAGCAGCAAAGAGGGCAGTGAAGCTTTCTTT. As protein: CASSKEGSEAFF.

J is TRBJ1-2 and V is TRBV5-6; D remains ambiguous. The length of the CDR3 is 15 residues. CDR1 and CDR2 (germline): SGHDT, YYEEEE. Trimming pared 0 bases from V and 4 bases from J, leaving 13 bases between. The CDR3 sequence is CASSLDRVALYGYTF. The CDR3 region has the DNA TGTGCCAGCAGCTTGGATCGAGTCGCCCTCTATGGCTACACCTTC.

The chain uses TRBV14 and TRBJ1-1; D is possibly TRBD1 (5 bases). The V and J ends lost 0 bases and 3 bases respectively, with 8 bases between them. Germline V lookup: CDR1 SGHDN, CDR2 FVKESK. The CDR3 spans 14 residues. CDR3 nucleotides: TGTGCCAGCAGCCAAGAGGGGCCTTACACTGAAGCTTTCTTT. Translated: CASSQEGPYTEAFF.

J is TRBJ2-1 and V is TRBV7-2; D is perhaps TRBD2 (5 bases). Germline loops: CDR1 SGHTA, CDR2 FQGNSA. The CDR3 is 18 residues long. Trimming left V 5 bases short and J 0 bases short, with 20 bases between. This CDR3 reads CASSRGLYFLPSYNEQFF. DNA for the CDR3: TGTGCCAGCAGCCGTGGACTCTACTTTCTCCCCTCCTACAATGAGCAGTTCTTC.

Concerning this clone itself: The sample contains more than one DNA sequence encoding this CDR3. The chain has TRBV19 and TRBJ2-7, with TRBD1 matching 9 bases. Germline trimming cut 5 bases from V and 2 bases from J; bases unmatched to any gene: 4. CDR1 is LNHDA, CDR2 SQIVND, per germline (reference sequence). CDR3 length equals 14 residues. CDR3 residues: CASSPGTGTYEQYF. DNA for the CDR3: TGTGCCAGTAGTCCGGGGACAGGGACCTACGAGCAGTACTTC.